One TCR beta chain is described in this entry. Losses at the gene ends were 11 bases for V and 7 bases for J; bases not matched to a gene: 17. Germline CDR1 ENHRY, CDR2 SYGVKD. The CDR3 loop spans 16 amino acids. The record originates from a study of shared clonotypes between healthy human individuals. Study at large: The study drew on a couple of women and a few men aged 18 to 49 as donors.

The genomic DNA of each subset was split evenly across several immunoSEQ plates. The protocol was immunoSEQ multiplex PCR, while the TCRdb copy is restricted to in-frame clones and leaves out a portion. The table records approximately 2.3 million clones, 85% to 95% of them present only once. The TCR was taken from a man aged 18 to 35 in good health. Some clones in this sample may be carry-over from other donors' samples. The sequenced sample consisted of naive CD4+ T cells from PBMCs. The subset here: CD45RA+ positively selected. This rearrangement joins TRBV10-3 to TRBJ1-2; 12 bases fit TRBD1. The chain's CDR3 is CAAQKGTGGGFGGYTF. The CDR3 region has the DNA TGTGCCGCCCAGAAAGGGACAGGGGGCGGCTTCGGTGGCTACACCTTC.